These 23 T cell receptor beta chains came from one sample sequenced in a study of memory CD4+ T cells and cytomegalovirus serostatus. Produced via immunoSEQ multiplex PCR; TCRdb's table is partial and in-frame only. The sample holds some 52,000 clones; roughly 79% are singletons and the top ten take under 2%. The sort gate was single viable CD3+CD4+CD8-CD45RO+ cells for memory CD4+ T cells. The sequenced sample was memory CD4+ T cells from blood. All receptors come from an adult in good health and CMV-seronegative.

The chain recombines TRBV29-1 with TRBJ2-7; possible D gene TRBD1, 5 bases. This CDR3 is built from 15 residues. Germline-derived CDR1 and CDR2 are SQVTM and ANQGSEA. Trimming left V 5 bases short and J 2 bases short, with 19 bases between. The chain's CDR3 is CSVLKNRGQAYEQYF. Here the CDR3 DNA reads TGCAGCGTTCTCAAAAACCGAGGACAAGCCTACGAGCAGTACTTC.

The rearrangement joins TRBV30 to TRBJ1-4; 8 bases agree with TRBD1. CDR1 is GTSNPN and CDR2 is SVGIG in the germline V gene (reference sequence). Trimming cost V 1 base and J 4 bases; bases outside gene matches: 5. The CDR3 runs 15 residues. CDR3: CAWSGTGRGNEKLFF. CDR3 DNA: TGTGCCTGGAGTGGGACAGGGAGAGGTAATGAAAAACTGTTTTTT.

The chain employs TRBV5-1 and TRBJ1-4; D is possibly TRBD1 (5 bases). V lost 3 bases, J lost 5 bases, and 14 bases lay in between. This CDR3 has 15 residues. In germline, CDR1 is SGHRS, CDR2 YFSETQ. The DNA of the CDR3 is TGCGCCAGCAGCTCTGTGGGGGATCGAAATGAAAAACTGTTTTTT. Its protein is CASSSVGDRNEKLFF.

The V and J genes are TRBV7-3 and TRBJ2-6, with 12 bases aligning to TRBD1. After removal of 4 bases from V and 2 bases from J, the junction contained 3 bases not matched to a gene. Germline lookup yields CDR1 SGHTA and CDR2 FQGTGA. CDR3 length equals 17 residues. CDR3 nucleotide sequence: TGTGCCAGCAGCTCGGGACAGGGGGCGCCTGGGGCCAACGTCCTGACTTTC. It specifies CASSSGQGAPGANVLTF.

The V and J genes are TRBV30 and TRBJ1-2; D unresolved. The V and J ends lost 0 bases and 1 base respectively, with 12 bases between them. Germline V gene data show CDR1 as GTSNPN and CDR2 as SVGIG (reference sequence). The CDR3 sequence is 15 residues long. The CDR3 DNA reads TGTGCCTGGAGTGTATCGGGCAGACGTAACTATGGCTACACCTTC. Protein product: CAWSVSGRRNYGYTF.

The CDR3 reads CASSLSTGRQETQYF. The CDR3 coding sequence is TGTGCCAGCAGCTTGTCGACAGGGAGACAAGAGACCCAGTACTTC. The chain recombines TRBV5-4 with TRBJ2-5; 7 nucleotides line up with TRBD1. The CDR3 runs to 15 residues. Germline V CDR1 and CDR2: SGHNT, YYREEE (reference sequence). The V gene end was trimmed by 1 base and the J gene end by 2 bases; junction bases not matched to a gene: 5.

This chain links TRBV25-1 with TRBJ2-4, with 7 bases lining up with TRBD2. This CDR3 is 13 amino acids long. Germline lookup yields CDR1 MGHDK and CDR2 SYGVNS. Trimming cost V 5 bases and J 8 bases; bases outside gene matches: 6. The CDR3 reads CASSTGTNYIQYF. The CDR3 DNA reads TGTGCCAGCAGTACCGGGACTAACTACATTCAGTACTTC.

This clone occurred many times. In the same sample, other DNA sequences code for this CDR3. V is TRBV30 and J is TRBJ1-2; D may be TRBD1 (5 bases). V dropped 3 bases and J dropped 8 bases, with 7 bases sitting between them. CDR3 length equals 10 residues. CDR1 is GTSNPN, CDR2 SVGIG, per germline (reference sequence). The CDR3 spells CAWRRGGYTF. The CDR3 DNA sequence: TGTGCCTGGAGGCGGGGGGGCTACACCTTC.

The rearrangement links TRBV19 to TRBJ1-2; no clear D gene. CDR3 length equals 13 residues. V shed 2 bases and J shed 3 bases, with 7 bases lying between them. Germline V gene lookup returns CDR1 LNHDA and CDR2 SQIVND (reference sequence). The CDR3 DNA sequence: TGTGCCAGTAGTATAAGTCAGCACTATGGCTACACCTTC. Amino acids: CASSISQHYGYTF.

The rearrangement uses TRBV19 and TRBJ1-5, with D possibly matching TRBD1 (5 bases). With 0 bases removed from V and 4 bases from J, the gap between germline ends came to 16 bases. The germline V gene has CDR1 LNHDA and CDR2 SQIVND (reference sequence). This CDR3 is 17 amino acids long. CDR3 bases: TGTGCCAGTAGTATAGATCCCCGGAGGGACGGAAATCAGCCCCAGCATTTT. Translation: CASSIDPRRDGNQPQHF.

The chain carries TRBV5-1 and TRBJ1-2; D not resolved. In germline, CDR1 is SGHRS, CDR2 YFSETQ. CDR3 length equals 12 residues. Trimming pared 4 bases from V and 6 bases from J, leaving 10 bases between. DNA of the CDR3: TGCGCCAGCAGCCCTGGTGGGCATGGCTACACCTTC. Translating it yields CASSPGGHGYTF.

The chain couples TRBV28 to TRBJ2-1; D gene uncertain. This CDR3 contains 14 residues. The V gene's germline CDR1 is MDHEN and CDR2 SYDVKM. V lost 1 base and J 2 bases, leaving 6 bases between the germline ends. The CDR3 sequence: CASSLSSPYNEQFF. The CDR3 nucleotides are TGTGCCAGCAGTTTATCATCACCCTACAATGAGCAGTTCTTC.

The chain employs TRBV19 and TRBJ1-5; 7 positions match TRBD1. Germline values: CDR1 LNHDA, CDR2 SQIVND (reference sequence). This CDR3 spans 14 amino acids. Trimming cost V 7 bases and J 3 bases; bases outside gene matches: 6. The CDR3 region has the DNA TGTGCCAGTATCCCGACAGGGTACAATCAGCCCCAGCATTTT. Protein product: CASIPTGYNQPQHF.

The CDR3 DNA is TGTGCCAGCAGAGGACCAAGCACAGATACGCAGTATTTT. It is translated as CASRGPSTDTQYF. This chain joins TRBV7-2 and TRBJ2-3, with D uncertain. The CDR3 extends over 13 amino acids. Per germline, CDR1 SGHTA and CDR2 FQGNSA. Trimming stripped 6 bases from V and 0 bases from J, with 7 bases between.

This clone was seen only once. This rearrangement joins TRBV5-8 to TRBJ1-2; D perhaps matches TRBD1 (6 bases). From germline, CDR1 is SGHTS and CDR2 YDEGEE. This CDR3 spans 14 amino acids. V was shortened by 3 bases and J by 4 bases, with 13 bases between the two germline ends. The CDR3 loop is CASSWAGARYGYTF. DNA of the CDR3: TGTGCCAGCAGCTGGGCGGGGGCACGCTATGGCTACACCTTC.

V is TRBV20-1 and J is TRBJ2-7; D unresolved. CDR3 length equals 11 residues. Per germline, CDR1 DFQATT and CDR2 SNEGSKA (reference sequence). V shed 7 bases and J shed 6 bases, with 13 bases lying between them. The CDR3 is CSVASHFEQYF. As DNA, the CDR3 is TGCAGTGTCGCCAGTCATTTCGAGCAGTACTTC.

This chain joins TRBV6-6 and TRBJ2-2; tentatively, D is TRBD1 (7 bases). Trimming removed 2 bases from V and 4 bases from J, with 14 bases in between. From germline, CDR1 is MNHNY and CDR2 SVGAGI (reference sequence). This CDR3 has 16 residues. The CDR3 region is CASSYPAGGSTGELFF. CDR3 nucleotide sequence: TGTGCCAGCAGTTACCCGGCAGGGGGGAGCACCGGGGAGCTGTTTTTT.

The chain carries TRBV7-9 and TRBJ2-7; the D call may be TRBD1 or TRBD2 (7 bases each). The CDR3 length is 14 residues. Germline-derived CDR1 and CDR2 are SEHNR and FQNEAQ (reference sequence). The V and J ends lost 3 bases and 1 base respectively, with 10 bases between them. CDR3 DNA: TGTGCCAGCAGCTTCCAGGGGGGGTCCTACGAGCAGTACTTC. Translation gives CASSFQGGSYEQYF.

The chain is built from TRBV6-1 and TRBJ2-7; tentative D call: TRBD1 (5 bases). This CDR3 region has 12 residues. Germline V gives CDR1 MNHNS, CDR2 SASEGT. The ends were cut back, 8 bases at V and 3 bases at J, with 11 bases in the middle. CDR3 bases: TGTGCCAGCGTGGCAGGGCACTACGAGCAGTACTTC. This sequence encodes CASVAGHYEQYF.

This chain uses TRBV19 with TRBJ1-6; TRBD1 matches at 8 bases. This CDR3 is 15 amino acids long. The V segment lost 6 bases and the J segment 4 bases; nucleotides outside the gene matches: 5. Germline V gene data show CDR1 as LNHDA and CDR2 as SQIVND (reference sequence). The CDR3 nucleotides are TGTGCCAGTAGACCGACAGGGGTATATAATTCACCCCTCCACTTT. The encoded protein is CASRPTGVYNSPLHF. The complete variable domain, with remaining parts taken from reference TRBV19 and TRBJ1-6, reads DGGITQSPKYLFRKEGQNVTLSCEQNLNHDAMYWYRQDPGQGLRLIYYSQIVNDFQKGDIAEGYSVSREKKESFPLTVTSAQKNPTAFYLCASRPTGVYNSPLHFGNGTRLTVT.

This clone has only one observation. The CDR3 bases are TGTGCCAGCAGAAGGGACACCGGGGAGCTGTTTTTT. Translated: CASRRDTGELFF. This chain connects TRBV2 to TRBJ2-2, with D unresolved. The CDR3 loop spans 12 amino acids. V was clipped by 6 bases and J by 3 bases, with 5 bases between them. Germline CDR1 and CDR2: SNHLY and FYNNEI.

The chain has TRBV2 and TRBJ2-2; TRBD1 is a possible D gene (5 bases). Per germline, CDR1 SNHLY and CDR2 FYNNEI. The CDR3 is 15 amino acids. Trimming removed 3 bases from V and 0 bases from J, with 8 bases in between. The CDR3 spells CASSDRVSNTGELFF. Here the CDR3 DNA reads TGTGCCAGCAGTGACAGGGTCTCGAACACCGGGGAGCTGTTTTTT.

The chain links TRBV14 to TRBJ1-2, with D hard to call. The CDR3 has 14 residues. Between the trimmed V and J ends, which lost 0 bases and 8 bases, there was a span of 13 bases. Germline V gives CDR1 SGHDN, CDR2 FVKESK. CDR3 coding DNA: TGTGCCAGCAGCCAAGAGGGCCGGGGAGAGGGCTACACCTTC. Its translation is CASSQEGRGEGYTF.